These 19 T cell receptor beta chains share one sample of origin, sequenced in a study of follicular helper T cells after annual influenza vaccination. Sequencing was performed with immunoSEQ multiplex PCR; in TCRdb, only in-frame clones are kept and a portion is missing. Among several thousand clones listed, 75% to 90% were seen once. Time point given: 2015-2016 season, 7 days after influenza vaccination. This specimen consisted of CXCR5+ CD38- circulating T follicular helper cells from blood, obtained 7 days after influenza vaccination. Sample subset: circulating Tfh, non-naive CD4+CXCR5+PD-1+ (ICOS+CD38+ or ICOS-CD38-). The receptors were sampled from an adult who received the influenza vaccine.

The chain is built from TRBV21-1 and TRBJ1-1; the DNA was not used to check the table's D call, TRBD1. TRBV21-1 constitutes a pseudogene. The CDR3 sequence is 12 residues long. CDR3 residues: CASSPDRGRAFF. In DNA, the CDR3 is TGTGCCAGCAGCCCGGACAGGGGGCGGGCTTTCTTT.

The V and J genes are TRBV7-9 and TRBJ2-7; D is undetermined. V dropped 5 bases and J dropped 0 bases, with 14 bases sitting between them. Germline CDR1 is SEHNR and CDR2 is FQNEAQ (reference sequence). CDR3 length equals 15 residues. As DNA, the CDR3 is TGTGCCAGCAGCCCTCGTGCGGTTAGCTCCTACGAGCAGTACTTC. This sequence encodes CASSPRAVSSYEQYF.

This rearrangement joins TRBV11-2 to TRBJ2-7; the D is unclear. The CDR3 sequence is 15 residues long. Germline V gene lookup returns CDR1 SGHAT and CDR2 FQNNGV. V was shortened by 2 bases and J by 4 bases, with 15 bases between the two germline ends. DNA for the CDR3: TGTGCCAGCAGCTTAAGGGCTAGTGAAATTTACGAGCAGTACTTC. Amino acids: CASSLRASEIYEQYF.

The chain couples TRBV7-9 to TRBJ1-1; TRBD1 matches 8 bases. Germline trimming cut 6 bases from V and 4 bases from J; bases unmatched to any gene: 7. From germline, CDR1 is SEHNR and CDR2 FQNEAQ (reference sequence). The CDR3 contains 14 residues. CDR3 loop: CASSSHRGSTEAFF. The CDR3 DNA sequence: TGTGCCAGCAGTAGCCACAGGGGGAGCACTGAAGCTTTCTTT.

The gene calls are TRBV6-5 and TRBJ1-4; the D is unclear. The CDR3 is made up of 15 amino acids. Trimming stripped 6 bases from V and 10 bases from J, with 21 bases between. Germline loops: CDR1 MNHEY, CDR2 SVGAGI. The CDR3 loop reads CASSTKAGSEGKLFF. CDR3 coding DNA: TGTGCCAGCAGCACCAAAGCCGGGAGTGAGGGAAAACTGTTTTTT.

The rearrangement uses TRBV7-9 and TRBJ1-1, with D tentatively TRBD1 (5 bases). V was trimmed by 1 base and J by 2 bases, leaving 11 bases between them. Per the germline V gene, CDR1 is SEHNR and CDR2 is FQNEAQ (reference sequence). The CDR3 loop spans 15 amino acids. The CDR3 sequence is CASSLGGRGNTEAFF. The CDR3 DNA reads TGTGCCAGCAGCTTAGGAGGGAGGGGTAACACTGAAGCTTTCTTT.

The chain is built from TRBV6-1 and TRBJ2-3; D is uncertain. With 1 base removed from V and 5 bases from J, the gap between germline ends came to 13 bases. CDR3 size: 15 residues. Per the germline V gene, CDR1 is MNHNS and CDR2 is SASEGT. The CDR3 DNA reads TGTGCCAGCAGTGAAGTAGCCTCTTTGGGAGATACGCAGTATTTT. Protein product: CASSEVASLGDTQYF.

V usage is TRBV5-4 and J usage is TRBJ2-3, with TRBD2 identical over 7 bases. The CDR3 is 18 amino acids. The V gene's germline CDR1 is SGHNT and CDR2 YYREEE (reference sequence). Trimming at V came to 1 base and at J to 0 bases, leaving 11 bases not matched to a gene. CDR3 amino acids: CASSLYGRRLPSTDTQYF. The CDR3 nucleotides read TGTGCCAGCAGCTTGTACGGGAGGCGTCTTCCTAGCACAGATACGCAGTATTTT. Full variable domain (remainder filled in from reference TRBV5-4 and TRBJ2-3): ETGVTQSPTHLIKTRGQQVTLRCSSQSGHNTVSWYQQALGQGPQFIFQYYREEENGRGNFPPRFSGLQFPNYSSELNVNALELDDSALYLCASSLYGRRLPSTDTQYFGPGTRLTVL.

J is TRBJ2-4 and V is TRBV7-8; TRBD2 aligns across 10 bases. The CDR3 runs 18 residues. V dropped 5 bases and J dropped 3; count of bases not matched to a gene: 13. CDR1 is SGHVS, CDR2 FQNEAQ, per germline. The CDR3 protein is CASSLARSGRADKNIQYF. CDR3 nucleotides: TGTGCCAGCAGCCTCGCTCGAAGCGGGAGGGCCGACAAAAACATTCAGTACTTC. The full variable domain, its missing parts supplied by reference TRBV7-8 and TRBJ2-4, is GAGVSQSPRYKVAKRGQDVALRCDPISGHVSLFWYQQALGQGPEFLTYFQNEAQLDKSGLPSDRFFAERPEGSVSTLKIQRTQQEDSAVYLCASSLARSGRADKNIQYFGAGTRLSVL.

This sequence joins TRBV7-9 and TRBJ1-2, with 10 bases fitting TRBD1. V lost 7 bases, J lost 6 bases, and 8 bases stayed unmatched. CDR1 is SEHNR, CDR2 FQNEAQ, per germline (reference sequence). The CDR3 has 14 amino acids. CDR3 sequence reads: CASTQGQGIDGYTF. For the CDR3, the DNA is TGTGCCAGCACCCAGGGACAGGGGATCGATGGCTACACCTTC. Full variable domain (missing parts from reference TRBV7-9 and TRBJ1-2): DTGVSQNPRHKITKRGQNVTFRCDPISEHNRLYWYRQTLGQGPEFLTYFQNEAQLEKSRLLSDRFSAERPKGSFSTLEIQRTEQGDSAMYLCASTQGQGIDGYTFGSGTRLTVV.

The J gene is TRBJ1-5, the V gene TRBV19; D possibly corresponds to TRBD1 (6 bases). The CDR3 length is 15 residues. V lost 10 bases, J lost 0 bases, and 16 bases lay in between. Germline CDR1 and CDR2: LNHDA and SQIVND (reference sequence). CDR3 in amino acids: CATSPRQDSNQPQHF. The CDR3 DNA follows: TGTGCCACTTCCCCCCGACAGGATAGCAATCAGCCCCAGCATTTT.

The rearrangement links TRBV19 to TRBJ1-4; D is uncertain. CDR1 LNHDA and CDR2 SQIVND come from the germline V gene (reference sequence). The V end lost 3 bases, the J end lost 2 bases, and 13 bases lay between the germline ends. This CDR3 has 16 residues. The CDR3 loop is CASSIPSWSTNEKLFF. The CDR3 nucleotides read TGTGCCAGTAGTATCCCCTCGTGGTCTACTAATGAAAAACTGTTTTTT.

This clone was observed a few times. The J gene is TRBJ1-2, the V gene TRBV2; D uncertain. The CDR3 length is 14 residues. Trimming removed 2 bases from V and 2 bases from J, with 9 bases in between. Germline lookup yields CDR1 SNHLY and CDR2 FYNNEI. The CDR3 loop reads CASSERQTNYGYTF. In DNA, the CDR3 is TGTGCCAGCAGTGAAAGGCAGACGAACTATGGCTACACCTTC.

The gene calls are TRBV18 and TRBJ1-2; D gene ambiguous. V lost 0 bases and J lost 8, with 13 bases in between. This CDR3 is 14 amino acids long. Germline values: CDR1 KGHSH, CDR2 LQKENI. The chain's CDR3 is CASSPPADRLGYTF. DNA for the CDR3: TGTGCCAGCTCACCACCTGCTGACCGTTTGGGCTACACCTTC. The whole variable domain, filled in from reference TRBV18 and TRBJ1-2, reads NAGVMQNPRHLVRRRGQEARLRCSPMKGHSHVYWYRQLPEEGLKFMVYLQKENIIDESGMPKERFSAEFPKEGPSILRIQQVVRGDSAAYFCASSPPADRLGYTFGSGTRLTVV.

The J gene is TRBJ2-1, the V gene TRBV19; D is perhaps TRBD2 (6 bases). Germline V gene sequence: CDR1 LNHDA, CDR2 SQIVND (reference sequence). This CDR3 comprises 11 residues. The germline V and J ends were trimmed by 11 bases and 7 bases, with 12 bases remaining between them. The CDR3, as DNA: TGTGCCTCCAGTCGGGGGAATGAGCAGTTCTTC. Its translation is CASSRGNEQFF.

This chain links TRBV15 with TRBJ1-2, with 7 bases aligning to TRBD1. Germline CDR1 and CDR2: LNHNV and YYDKDF (reference sequence). V trimming: 1 base; J trimming: 8 bases; junction bases outside the gene matches: 4. This CDR3 contains 13 residues. CDR3 amino acids: CATSRGQGEGYTF. In DNA form, the CDR3 reads TGTGCCACCAGCAGAGGACAGGGAGAAGGCTACACCTTC.

CDR3 protein: CASSLRLAGGTDEQFF. CDR3 nucleotide sequence: TGTGCCAGCAGCTTGAGGCTAGCGGGAGGTACAGATGAGCAGTTCTTC. This chain uses TRBV5-4 with TRBJ2-1, with 11 nucleotides matching TRBD2. This CDR3 comprises 16 residues. Germline V gives CDR1 SGHNT, CDR2 YYREEE (reference sequence). The V and J ends lost 1 base and 8 bases, in that order; junction bases with no gene match: 8.

The V and J genes are TRBV28 and TRBJ1-5, with 12 nucleotides matching TRBD1. The CDR3 extends over 17 amino acids. CDR1 is MDHEN and CDR2 is SYDVKM in the germline V gene. Trimming took 6 bases from V and 3 from J; bases not matched to a gene: 9. CDR3 sequence (DNA): TGTGCCAGCAGCACCCGGGGACAGGGGGCCCTCAATCAGCCCCAGCATTTT. Residues: CASSTRGQGALNQPQHF.

This clone was picked up one time. The chain links TRBV6-6 to TRBJ2-1, with D unclear. The CDR3 spans 11 residues. Germline lookup yields CDR1 MNHNY and CDR2 SVGAGI (reference sequence). V was cut by 7 bases and J by 2 bases, with 3 bases left in between. CDR3 sequence (DNA): TGTGCCAGCAAGGCCTACAATGAGCAGTTCTTC. Translating gives CASKAYNEQFF.